The clone carrying this T cell receptor beta chain was seen ten or more times. What it binds is unknown. The data derive from a study of neurological immune-mediated disorders. Each CDR3 protein gets one entry after TCRdb re-called the 5' RACE reads with MiXCR. The sample yields around 40,000 distinct CDR3 sequences, around 7% seen once. General study points: Levels of TCR clonal expansion peaked in HTLV-1-associated myelopathy and reached their lowest in multiple sclerosis, under those of healthy controls.

The CDR3 covers 13 residues. Germline V gene lookup returns CDR1 SGHDT and CDR2 YYEEEE. V was cut by 2 bases and J by 7 bases, with 13 bases left in between. The sample comprised CD4+ T cells from blood. The receptor comes from a man aged 50 to 60 in good health. The rearrangement uses TRBV5-6 and TRBJ2-7; D is perhaps TRBD2 (5 bases). CDR3 in DNA: TGTGCCAGCAGCTTCTCCGGGATTGGGGAGCAGTACTTC. It is translated as CASSFSGIGEQYF.